Shown below are 26 T cell receptor beta chains from a single sample sequenced in a study of identical twins. MiXCR, applied by TCRdb to the 5' RACE reads, yields one record per CDR3 protein. The sample has under 1 million distinct CDR3 sequences; about 12% are singletons. These sequences were also reported in another study, on yellow fever vaccine responses in identical twins.

Sequences were obtained from PBMCs. Every receptor here comes from a woman aged 18-29 years in good health.

This clonotype came up a few times. The V call is TRBV4-1, the J call TRBJ2-7; a weak D match, TRBD2 (6 bases). Between the trimmed V and J ends, which lost 1 base and 11 bases, there was a span of 15 bases. In germline, CDR1 is MGHRA, CDR2 YSYEKL. The CDR3 contains 13 residues. The CDR3 nucleotides read TGCGCCAGCAGCCAAGCGGGAGCTCCGGAGAAGTACTTC. Its protein product is CASSQAGAPEKYF.

This clonotype was detected only a few times. The rearrangement joins TRBV11-2 to TRBJ2-2; D remains ambiguous. The CDR3 loop spans 13 amino acids. The V end was cut by 5 bases, the J end by 6 bases, with 10 bases between. Germline lookup yields CDR1 SGHAT and CDR2 FQNNGV. The chain's CDR3 is CASSVSHSGELFF. For the CDR3, the DNA is TGTGCCAGCAGCGTAAGCCATTCCGGGGAGCTGTTTTTT.

This clonotype has just a few counts. The J gene is TRBJ1-3, the V gene TRBV20-1, with TRBD1 matching 7 bases. The trim removed 0 bases at V and 4 bases at J, leaving 3 bases unmatched. This CDR3 comprises 14 residues. Germline V lookup: CDR1 DFQATT, CDR2 SNEGSKA (reference sequence). In DNA, the CDR3 is TGCAGTGCTAGAGACCCACAGGGGGGAAACACCATATATTTT. As protein: CSARDPQGGNTIYF.

This clonotype was detected only a few times. The CDR3 reads CASSPTRGSHEQFF. The CDR3 DNA sequence: TGCGCCAGCAGCCCGACGCGGGGCAGCCATGAGCAGTTCTTC. This chain uses TRBV5-1 with TRBJ2-1, with TRBD2 as a possible D gene (6 bases). V shed 4 bases and J shed 8 bases, with 16 bases lying between them. The CDR3 length is 14 residues. Germline CDR1 is SGHRS and CDR2 is YFSETQ.

This clonotype has just a few counts. The V and J genes are TRBV11-2 and TRBJ2-5; 7 nucleotides agree with TRBD2. CDR1 is SGHAT and CDR2 is FQNNGV in the germline V gene. The trim removed 5 bases at V and 3 bases at J, leaving 9 bases unmatched. This CDR3 spans 15 amino acids. The CDR3 DNA follows: TGTGCCAGCAGCCCGATGGGACTACCCGAAGAGACCCAGTACTTC. Translating it yields CASSPMGLPEETQYF.

This chain joins TRBV6-2 or TRBV6-3 and TRBJ2-3; D possibly uses TRBD1 or TRBD2 (5 bases each). CDR1 is MNHEY and CDR2 is SVGEGT in the germline V gene. The CDR3 runs 14 residues. V lost 8 bases and J lost 6, with 18 bases in between. The CDR3 protein is CASLGAQREDTQYF. CDR3 sequence (DNA): TGTGCCAGCCTCGGGGCCCAAAGGGAGGATACGCAGTATTTT.

The chain carries TRBV11-1 and TRBJ2-6; TRBD2 matches at 7 bases. Germline CDR1 SGHAT, CDR2 FQDESV (reference sequence). Losses at the gene ends were 4 bases for V and 0 bases for J; bases not matched to a gene: 12. The CDR3 has 19 residues. The CDR3 DNA reads as TGTGCCAGCAGCTCTCTGGGGGGGACTCTTCTCTCTGGGGCCAACGTCCTGACTTTC. Translated: CASSSLGGTLLSGANVLTF. Combining the CDR3 with reference TRBV11-1 and TRBJ2-6 gives the whole variable domain EAEVAQSPRYKITEKSQAVAFWCDPISGHATLYWYRQILGQGPELLVQFQDESVVDDSQLPKDRFSAERLKGVDSTLKIQPAELGDSAMYLCASSSLGGTLLSGANVLTFGAGSRLTVL.

On this clonotype: It may be a read error: a sequence one base away is much more abundant. The chain combines TRBV12-3 or TRBV12-4 with TRBJ1-5; 7 nucleotides agree with TRBD1. This CDR3 contains 16 residues. Losses at the gene ends were 3 bases for V and 0 bases for J; bases not matched to a gene: 5. The CDR3 region is CASSFGTAHSNQPQHF. The CDR3 DNA sequence: TGTGCCAGCAGTTTTGGGACAGCCCATAGCAATCAGCCCCAGCATTTT.

The CDR3 loop is CASSSKPGQGASNQPQHF. CDR3 sequence (DNA): TGTGCCAGCAGCTCCAAACCCGGACAGGGAGCGTCCAATCAGCCCCAGCATTTT. The gene calls are TRBV5-6 and TRBJ1-5; the match to TRBD1 covers 8 bases. V lost 3 bases, J lost 3 bases, and 14 bases stayed unmatched. CDR1 is SGHDT, CDR2 YYEEEE, per germline. The CDR3 contains 18 residues.

V usage is TRBV24-1 and J usage is TRBJ2-3; 10 positions agree with TRBD1. The CDR3 runs to 16 residues. The trim removed 4 bases at V and 4 bases at J, leaving 7 bases unmatched. Germline V gives CDR1 KGHDR, CDR2 SFDVKD. CDR3 residues: CATSEPGQGLSDTQYF. As DNA, the CDR3 is TGTGCCACCAGTGAGCCGGGACAGGGGTTGTCAGATACGCAGTATTTT.

This clonotype was picked up a small number of times. CDR3 coding DNA: TGTGCCAGCAGTAGCTGGACAGAGAAGAACTATGGCTACACCTTC. Residues: CASSSWTEKNYGYTF. The rearrangement links TRBV5-5 to TRBJ1-2; possible D gene TRBD1, 6 bases. Germline assignment: CDR1 SGHKS and CDR2 YYEKEE (reference sequence). Trimming pared 5 bases from V and 2 bases from J, leaving 16 bases between. The CDR3 totals 15 residues. Filled out from reference TRBV5-5 and TRBJ1-2, the complete variable domain reads DAGVTQSPTHLIKTRGQQVTLRCSPISGHKSVSWYQQVLGQGPQFIFQYYEKEERGRGNFPDRFSARQFPNYSSELNVNALLLGDSALYLCASSSWTEKNYGYTFGSGTRLTVV.

This clonotype was observed many times. The V and J genes are TRBV5-1 and TRBJ2-2; 8 bases align to TRBD2. This CDR3 is built from 15 residues. The trim removed 2 bases at V and 3 bases at J, leaving 3 bases unmatched. CDR1 SGHRS and CDR2 YFSETQ come from the germline V gene. This CDR3 reads CASSLPLADTGELFF. The CDR3 region has the DNA TGCGCCAGCAGCTTACCACTAGCGGACACCGGGGAGCTGTTTTTT.

This clonotype was counted a few times. V gene TRBV19 combines with J gene TRBJ2-6; D is undetermined. V dropped 4 bases and J dropped 0 bases, with 10 bases sitting between them. Germline CDR1 is LNHDA and CDR2 is SQIVND (reference sequence). This CDR3 region has 16 residues. CDR3 sequence (DNA): TGTGCCAGTAGTAGGGGTCAGAGCTCTGGGGCCAACGTCCTGACTTTC. It encodes CASSRGQSSGANVLTF. Combining the CDR3 with reference TRBV19 and TRBJ2-6 gives the whole variable domain DGGITQSPKYLFRKEGQNVTLSCEQNLNHDAMYWYRQDPGQGLRLIYYSQIVNDFQKGDIAEGYSVSREKKESFPLTVTSAQKNPTAFYLCASSRGQSSGANVLTFGAGSRLTVL.

The rearrangement joins TRBV19 to TRBJ2-3; 11 bases align to TRBD1. Losses at the gene ends were 7 bases for V and 2 bases for J; bases not matched to a gene: 17. The germline gives CDR1 LNHDA, CDR2 SQIVND (reference sequence). The CDR3 totals 19 residues. The CDR3 protein is CASTHQPRDRGKPTDTQYF. CDR3 in DNA: TGTGCCAGTACCCACCAACCCCGGGACAGGGGGAAACCCACAGATACGCAGTATTTT.

This clonotype was detected ten times or more. The rearrangement links TRBV7-2 to TRBJ2-1; a weak D match, TRBD2 (6 bases). The V and J ends lost 1 base and 4 bases respectively, with 14 bases between them. The CDR3 length is 16 residues. From germline, CDR1 is SGHTA and CDR2 FQGNSA. DNA of the CDR3: TGTGCCAGCAGCTTAGATACGGGGGTCTTGTACAATGAGCAGTTCTTC. It is translated as CASSLDTGVLYNEQFF.

The sample holds a few counts of this clonotype. The chain uses TRBV5-5 and TRBJ2-2; perhaps TRBD2 as D (6 bases). The CDR3 is 16 residues long. Germline loops: CDR1 SGHKS, CDR2 YYEKEE (reference sequence). Trimming pared 4 bases from V and 2 bases from J, leaving 15 bases between. Here the CDR3 reads CASSGPGTPNTGELFF. The CDR3, as DNA: TGTGCCAGCAGCGGGCCCGGGACTCCCAACACCGGGGAGCTGTTTTTT. The full variable domain, completed using reference TRBV5-5 and TRBJ2-2, is DAGVTQSPTHLIKTRGQQVTLRCSPISGHKSVSWYQQVLGQGPQFIFQYYEKEERGRGNFPDRFSARQFPNYSSELNVNALLLGDSALYLCASSGPGTPNTGELFFGEGSRLTVL.

This clonotype was found a few times. This chain connects TRBV5-1 to TRBJ2-1; 12 bases align to TRBD1. CDR1 and CDR2 from the germline V gene are SGHRS and YFSETQ. This CDR3 spans 17 amino acids. V was pared by 1 base and J by 7 bases, with 9 bases of the junction left unmatched. The CDR3 loop reads CASSLPGTGGFRNEQFF. The CDR3 nucleotides are TGCGCCAGCAGCTTGCCTGGGACAGGGGGCTTCCGGAATGAGCAGTTCTTC. Supplemented by reference TRBV5-1 and TRBJ2-1, the full variable domain reads KAGVTQTPRYLIKTRGQQVTLSCSPISGHRSVSWYQQTPGQGLQFLFEYFSETQRNKGNFPGRFSGRQFSNSRSEMNVSTLELGDSALYLCASSLPGTGGFRNEQFFGPGTRLTVL.

The V call is TRBV27, the J call TRBJ1-5; TRBD1 is a possible D gene (6 bases). In germline, CDR1 is MNHEY, CDR2 SMNVEV (reference sequence). The CDR3 sequence is 14 residues long. V lost 6 bases and J 7 bases, leaving 16 bases between the germline ends. For the CDR3, the DNA is TGTGCCAGCAGGATCAACAGGGACCTCCAGCCCCAGCATTTT. This translates into CASRINRDLQPQHF.

The gene calls are TRBV21-1 and TRBJ1-4. TRBV21-1 is termed a pseudogene. This CDR3 is 15 amino acids long. DNA for the CDR3: TGTGCCAGCTTACAAGGCCAGGTTAAGTATGAAAAACTGTTTTTT. It is translated as CASLQGQVKYEKLFF.

The V call is TRBV5-1, the J call TRBJ2-3; TRBD2 matches at 10 bases. V was pared by 1 base and J by 3 bases, with 8 bases of the junction left unmatched. Germline-derived CDR1 and CDR2 are SGHRS and YFSETQ. CDR3 length: 17 residues. In DNA, the CDR3 is TGCGCCAGCAGCTTGTTTAGCGGGGGGCTGAGAACAGATACGCAGTATTTT. Its translation: CASSLFSGGLRTDTQYF.

This clonotype was recorded at least ten times. The chain carries TRBV4-1 and TRBJ1-4, with a tentative D call TRBD1 (5 bases). Germline CDR1 MGHRA, CDR2 YSYEKL. The length of the CDR3 is 19 residues. V shed 4 bases and J shed 2 bases, with 23 bases lying between them. The CDR3 reads CASSLGLSVPMTTNEKLFF. DNA for the CDR3: TGCGCCAGCAGCCTGGGACTCTCCGTTCCGATGACGACTAATGAAAAACTGTTTTTT.

J is TRBJ2-1 and V is TRBV2; TRBD1 is a possible D gene (6 bases). With 5 bases removed from V and 9 bases from J, the gap between germline ends came to 26 bases. CDR1 SNHLY and CDR2 FYNNEI come from the germline V gene. The CDR3 runs 17 residues. The DNA for the CDR3 is TGTGCCAGCAGTCCAGGACAGCAAGTGGGAAGTAGGGGTGAGCAGTTCTTC. The encoded protein is CASSPGQQVGSRGEQFF.

The rearrangement links TRBV5-1 to TRBJ1-1; D not certain. Germline loops: CDR1 SGHRS, CDR2 YFSETQ. CDR3 length equals 15 residues. The V end was cut by 1 base, the J end by 5 bases, with 15 bases between. The CDR3 DNA reads as TGCGCCAGCAGCTTGACTATCGGAGGAGGGACTGAAGCTTTCTTT. It is translated as CASSLTIGGGTEAFF. Drawing the rest from reference TRBV5-1 and TRBJ1-1, the complete variable domain is KAGVTQTPRYLIKTRGQQVTLSCSPISGHRSVSWYQQTPGQGLQFLFEYFSETQRNKGNFPGRFSGRQFSNSRSEMNVSTLELGDSALYLCASSLTIGGGTEAFFGQGTRLTVV.

This rearrangement joins TRBV5-1 to TRBJ2-1; tentatively, D is TRBD1 or TRBD2 (5 bases each). This CDR3 contains 16 residues. The germline CDR1 and CDR2 sequences are SGHRS and YFSETQ. The ends were cut back, 2 bases at V and 1 base at J, with 13 bases in the middle. The CDR3 DNA follows: TGCGCCAGCAGCTTCTCCGGGACGTCATCCTACAATGAGCAGTTCTTC. It specifies CASSFSGTSSYNEQFF.

This clonotype was seen a few times. The gene calls are TRBV20-1 and TRBJ1-6; no clear D gene. The CDR3 runs to 13 residues. V gave up 0 bases and J gave up 11 bases, with 11 bases separating them. The germline V gene has CDR1 DFQATT and CDR2 SNEGSKA (reference sequence). In DNA, the CDR3 is TGCAGTGCTAGAGATGGGCAGTCGGCACCCCTCCACTTT. Its translation: CSARDGQSAPLHF.

V and J are TRBV7-2 and TRBJ2-5; either TRBD1 or TRBD2 may fit D (7 bases each). Trimming took off 0 bases at V and 5 bases at J, with 19 bases between the two ends. The CDR3 is 17 residues long. Germline lookup yields CDR1 SGHTA and CDR2 FQGNSA. The DNA for the CDR3 is TGTGCCAGCAGCTTAGCTAGGGGGCGGGGGACCGGCGAGACCCAGTACTTC. Its translation: CASSLARGRGTGETQYF. Full variable domain (remainder filled in from reference TRBV7-2 and TRBJ2-5): GAGVSQSPSNKVTEKGKDVELRCDPISGHTALYWYRQSLGQGLEFLIYFQGNSAPDKSGLPSDRFSAERTGGSVSTLTIQRTQQEDSAVYLCASSLARGRGTGETQYFGPGTRLLVL.